This TCR beta chain was sequenced for a study of cytomegalovirus exposure and HLA in healthy donors. Study-level results: Subsequent analysis found a tendency for first-cohort TCR clusters to co-occur within the 120 or so validation repertoires. Cytomegalovirus association was assigned to approximately 180 TCR beta chains.

V gave up 6 bases and J gave up 1 base, with 2 bases separating them. Germline values: CDR1 DFQATT, CDR2 SNEGSKA (reference sequence). The length of the CDR3 is 10 residues. Regarding this clone: Its antigen is unidentified.

Sequencing used immunoSEQ multiplex PCR; TCRdb keeps in-frame clones, though not all of them. This sample has roughly 50,000 clones, with roughly nine tenths found just once. Donors came from a validation cohort of over a hundred subjects, distinct from the first 666-subject cohort. The source is a woman younger than 35 in good health and CMV-seropositive. The sequenced sample was PBMCs. The chain links TRBV20-1 to TRBJ2-3, with D hard to call. The CDR3 nucleotides read TGCAGTGCCGGCACAGATACGCAGTATTTT. Translation: CSAGTDTQYF.